This T cell receptor beta chain stems from a study of blood T cell repertoires in COVID-19. At the level of the study: COVID-19 samples, acute and convalescent, were from the United States, Italy and Spain.

The CDR3 length is 13 residues. The germline V gene has CDR1 GTSNPN and CDR2 SVGIG (reference sequence). V lost 4 bases to trimming and J lost 4 bases; unmatched junction nucleotides: 4. The authors' processing: Amplification with reference gene primers provided the estimates of nucleated cell counts. Profiled with immunoSEQ multiplex PCR; TCRdb holds only in-frame clones, not every one. The V and J calls and clone size were taken over from that table, and D and trimming were inferred from the DNA. Of about 240,000 clones listed, 86% are singletons. Sequences were obtained from peripheral blood. The TCR was taken from a woman in her thirties who had recovered from COVID-19. The rearrangement uses TRBV30 and TRBJ1-2; 9 bases are shared with TRBD1. CDR3 DNA sequence: TGTGCCTGGACCGGGACAGGGATCTATGGCTACACCTTC. Its protein product is CAWTGTGIYGYTF.